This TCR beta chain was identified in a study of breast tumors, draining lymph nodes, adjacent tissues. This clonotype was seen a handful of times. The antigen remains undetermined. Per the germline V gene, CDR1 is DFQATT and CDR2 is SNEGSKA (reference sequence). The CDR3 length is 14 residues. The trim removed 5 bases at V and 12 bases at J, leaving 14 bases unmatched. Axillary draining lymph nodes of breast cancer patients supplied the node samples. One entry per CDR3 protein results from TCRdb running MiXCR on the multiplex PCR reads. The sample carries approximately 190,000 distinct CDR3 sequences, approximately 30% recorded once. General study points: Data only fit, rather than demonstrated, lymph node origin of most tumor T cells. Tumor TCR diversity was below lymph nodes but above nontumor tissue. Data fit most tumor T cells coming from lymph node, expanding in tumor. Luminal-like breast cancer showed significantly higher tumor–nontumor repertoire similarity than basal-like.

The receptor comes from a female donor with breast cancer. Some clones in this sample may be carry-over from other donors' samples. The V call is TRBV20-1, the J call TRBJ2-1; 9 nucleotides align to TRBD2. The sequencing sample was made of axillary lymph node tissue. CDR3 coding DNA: TGCAGTGCTGGGGGCGGGGGGGCCTCGCCCGGGCAGTTCTTC. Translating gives CSAGGGGASPGQFF.